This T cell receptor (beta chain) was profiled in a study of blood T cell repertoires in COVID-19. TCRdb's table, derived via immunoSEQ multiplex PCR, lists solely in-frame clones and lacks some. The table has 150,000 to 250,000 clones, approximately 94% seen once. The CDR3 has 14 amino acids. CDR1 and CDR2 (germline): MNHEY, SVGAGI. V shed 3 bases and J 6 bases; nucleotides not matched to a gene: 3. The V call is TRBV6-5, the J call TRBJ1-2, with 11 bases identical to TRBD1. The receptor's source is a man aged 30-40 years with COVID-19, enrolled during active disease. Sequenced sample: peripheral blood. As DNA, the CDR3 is TGTGCCAGCAGTTATGGACAGGGGGCGGATGGCTACACCTTC. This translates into CASSYGQGADGYTF.